These 30 T cell receptor beta chains share one sample of origin, sequenced in a study of T cells after yellow fever vaccination. TCRdb itself ran the 5' RACE reads through MiXCR, one entry per CDR3 protein. The sample carries some 320,000 distinct CDR3 sequences, roughly a tenth recorded once. Material: CD4+ T cells sorted from PBMCs, obtained 45 days after the yellow fever booster vaccination. The receptors stem from a man aged 18 to 29 who received the YFV17D yellow fever vaccine.

The rearrangement links TRBV19 to TRBJ1-1, with D maybe TRBD1 (6 bases). V was shortened by 5 bases and J by 1 base, with 14 bases between the two germline ends. Looked up from germline, CDR1 is LNHDA and CDR2 is SQIVND (reference sequence). The length of the CDR3 is 15 residues. CDR3 nucleotide sequence: TGTGCCAGTAGTGTTCAAAGACAGGAGAACACTGAAGCTTTCTTT. This gives the protein CASSVQRQENTEAFF.

The chain couples TRBV6-5 to TRBJ1-2; 7 nucleotides line up with TRBD1. CDR1 is MNHEY, CDR2 SVGAGI, per germline. The CDR3 is made up of 16 amino acids. V lost 2 bases and J lost 4; bases outside the gene matches: 10. The CDR3 loop reads CASSYVGQTDSYGYTF. CDR3 bases: TGTGCCAGCAGTTACGTGGGACAGACGGATAGCTATGGCTACACCTTC.

This clonotype was detected only a few times. The CDR3 loop reads CSSYLGGRNEQFF. The CDR3 DNA sequence: TGCAGCAGTTACCTAGGGGGACGCAATGAGCAGTTCTTC. The V gene is TRBV29-1, the J gene TRBJ2-1, with a tentative D call TRBD1 (6 bases). This CDR3 spans 13 amino acids. The germline CDR1 and CDR2 sequences are SQVTM and ANQGSEA. V lost 8 bases to trimming and J lost 6 bases, with 17 bases between them.

This clonotype was found many times. The V and J genes are TRBV12-3 or TRBV12-4 and TRBJ1-2; TRBD1 is a possible D gene (5 bases). Trimming pared 6 bases from V and 8 bases from J, leaving 13 bases between. The CDR3 sequence is 12 residues long. CDR3 nucleotide sequence: TGTGCCAGCAGCGTAAGGGGCGGCGGCTACACCTTC. It translates to CASSVRGGGYTF.

In this sample, this clonotype turned up a few times. The rearrangement uses TRBV24-1 and TRBJ2-4; TRBD1 might be the D (5 bases). The CDR3 is 15 residues long. The V and J ends lost 4 bases and 9 bases respectively, with 18 bases between them. Germline CDR1 and CDR2: KGHDR and SFDVKD. The CDR3 DNA reads as TGTGCCACCAGTGACCTCGACGACAGTTTGGGCATTCAGTACTTC. As protein: CATSDLDDSLGIQYF.

This clonotype was counted between two and nine times. The chain recombines TRBV14 with TRBJ2-7, with D possibly TRBD2 on 5 matching bases. Germline V lookup: CDR1 SGHDN, CDR2 FVKESK. The CDR3 has 13 residues. With 1 base removed from V and 2 bases from J, the gap between germline ends came to 6 bases. CDR3 amino acids: CASSQVGTYEQYV. The CDR3 DNA is TGTGCCAGCAGCCAAGTCGGGACCTACGAGCAGTACGTC.

The rearrangement links TRBV10-3 to TRBJ1-1, with D possibly matching TRBD1 (5 bases). The V end lost 0 bases, the J end lost 1 base, and 12 bases lay between the germline ends. Per the germline V gene, CDR1 is ENHRY and CDR2 is SYGVKD. The CDR3 loop spans 16 amino acids. CDR3 residues: CAISESTGGPNTEAFF. CDR3 bases: TGTGCCATCAGTGAGTCGACTGGGGGACCGAACACTGAAGCTTTCTTT.

This clonotype was observed many times. The chain has TRBV7-3 and TRBJ2-1, with 12 bases matching TRBD2. V trimming: 3 bases; J trimming: 5 bases; junction bases outside the gene matches: 11. The CDR3 has 18 residues. Germline V lookup: CDR1 SGHTA, CDR2 FQGTGA. The CDR3 DNA reads as TGTGCCAGCAGCTTGTCCCCTAGCGGGGGGGAATGGGACAATGAGCAGTTCTTC. Protein product: CASSLSPSGGEWDNEQFF.

The chain has TRBV12-3 or TRBV12-4 and TRBJ1-1; perhaps TRBD1 as D (5 bases). This CDR3 comprises 15 residues. V shed 5 bases and J shed 0 bases, with 13 bases lying between them. CDR3 nucleotides: TGTGCCAGCAGTCCTTACTCGACAGTGAACACTGAAGCTTTCTTT. Translation gives CASSPYSTVNTEAFF.

The chain combines TRBV5-4 with TRBJ1-2; D is possibly TRBD1 (5 bases). Trimming took 2 bases from V and 7 from J, leaving 12 bases between them. CDR1 and CDR2 (germline): SGHNT, YYREEE (reference sequence). CDR3 size: 13 residues. The CDR3 region has the DNA TGTGCCAGCAGCTTCGGGGGAATGGGTGGCTACACCTTC. This translates into CASSFGGMGGYTF.

Regarding this clonotype: Relative to the germline gene, one junction end is altered; a read error may explain this. The V call is TRBV23-1, the J call TRBJ1-5; maybe TRBD1 (5 bases). TRBV23-1 is placed among ORFs of uncertain function. The CDR3 sequence is 18 residues long. CDR3 region: CASSQFSDTTYSNQPHHF. The CDR3 DNA reads as TGCGCCAGCAGTCAATTTTCGGACACCACTTATAGCAATCAGCCCCACCATTTT.

V and J are TRBV6-5 and TRBJ2-2; unclear D gene. V lost 6 bases to trimming and J lost 7 bases, with 15 bases between them. CDR1 is MNHEY and CDR2 is SVGAGI in the germline V gene. This CDR3 has 14 amino acids. The CDR3 is CASRRVGESGELFF. The CDR3 nucleotides are TGTGCCAGCAGACGGGTGGGTGAGAGCGGGGAGCTGTTTTTT.

This clonotype was detected only a few times. The rearrangement links TRBV28 to TRBJ2-5; 10 bases map to TRBD2. J gave up 4 bases and V 7 bases, and 12 bases lay outside the gene matches. The CDR3 loop spans 16 amino acids. The germline V gene encodes CDR1 MDHEN and CDR2 SYDVKM. CDR3 region: CASKSGSGGARETQYF. The CDR3, as DNA: TGTGCCAGCAAATCGGGCAGCGGGGGGGCGAGAGAGACCCAGTACTTC.

The chain is built from TRBV7-2 and TRBJ1-4; 7 bases are shared with TRBD1. The trim removed 5 bases at V and 5 bases at J, leaving 8 bases unmatched. The CDR3 runs 15 residues. Germline assignment: CDR1 SGHTA and CDR2 FQGNSA. The DNA for the CDR3 is TGTGCCAGCAGCCTGCGACAGGGCTCCAATGAAAAACTGTTTTTT. This gives the protein CASSLRQGSNEKLFF.

This chain uses TRBV12-3 or TRBV12-4 with TRBJ2-1; TRBD1 aligns across 7 bases. The ends lost 5 bases at V and 8 bases at J; junction bases unmatched: 6. CDR3 length: 13 residues. This chain's CDR3 is CASSHGQADEQFF. Written as DNA, the CDR3 is TGTGCCAGCAGTCACGGACAGGCCGATGAGCAGTTCTTC.

This clonotype came up many times. The chain is built from TRBV18 and TRBJ2-5, with TRBD1 matching 7 bases. The CDR3 extends over 15 amino acids. Trimming removed 3 bases from V and 2 bases from J; junction bases left unmatched: 6. Germline V CDR1 and CDR2: KGHSH, LQKENI. The chain's CDR3 is CASSPFRTGQETQYF. The CDR3 region has the DNA TGTGCCAGCTCACCTTTCCGGACAGGTCAAGAGACCCAGTACTTC.

V gene TRBV9 combines with J gene TRBJ2-1, with D perhaps matching TRBD2 (6 bases). The germline V and J ends were trimmed by 0 bases and 2 bases, with 9 bases remaining between them. The CDR3 has 15 amino acids. Germline lookup yields CDR1 SGDLS and CDR2 YYNGEE. As DNA, the CDR3 is TGTGCCAGCAGCGTAGGACTAGAGGCCTACAATGAGCAGTTCTTC. Its translation is CASSVGLEAYNEQFF.

This sequence joins TRBV28 and TRBJ1-1, with D uncertain. The CDR3 contains 11 residues. V was cut by 2 bases and J by 11 bases, with 9 bases left in between. From germline, CDR1 is MDHEN and CDR2 SYDVKM. DNA for the CDR3: TGTGCCAGCAGTTTACCGGGAATGGCTTTCTTT. As protein: CASSLPGMAFF.

This clonotype was detected a few times. The chain links TRBV7-2 to TRBJ1-4; TRBD1 might be the D (5 bases). The CDR3 consists of 14 residues. CDR1 is SGHTA and CDR2 is FQGNSA in the germline V gene. Between the trimmed V and J ends, which lost 3 bases and 5 bases, there was a span of 10 bases. CDR3 loop: CASSFQGVNEKLFF. The CDR3 DNA follows: TGTGCCAGCAGCTTTCAAGGGGTGAATGAAAAACTGTTTTTT.

The gene calls are TRBV6-1 and TRBJ1-2; D gene ambiguous. CDR1 is MNHNS and CDR2 is SASEGT in the germline V gene. The CDR3 is 15 residues long. Trimming took off 3 bases at V and 3 bases at J, with 14 bases between the two ends. As DNA, the CDR3 is TGTGCCAGCAGTGACCTGGGGATTTCGGACTATGGCTACACCTTC. This translates into CASSDLGISDYGYTF.

The rearrangement links TRBV7-6 to TRBJ1-6, with TRBD1 identical over 7 bases. The CDR3 sequence is 17 residues long. V lost 1 base, J lost 6 bases, and 9 bases stayed unmatched. Germline CDR1 and CDR2: SGHVS and FNYEAQ. The CDR3 coding sequence is TGTGCCAGCAGCTTAGAAAGTGCGCAGGGGGGTAATTCACCCCTCCACTTT. Amino acid sequence: CASSLESAQGGNSPLHF.

This rearrangement joins TRBV7-2 to TRBJ2-3; D may be TRBD1 or TRBD2 (6 bases each). The CDR3 is made up of 16 amino acids. Trimming took off 5 bases at V and 4 bases at J, with 19 bases between the two ends. Germline values: CDR1 SGHTA, CDR2 FQGNSA. The CDR3 DNA sequence: TGTGCCAGCAGCCTTCTCCCGGGGGCCCTCTCAGATACGCAGTATTTT. Protein: CASSLLPGALSDTQYF.

This clonotype was observed a few times. J is TRBJ2-5 and V is TRBV20-1; 7 bases line up with TRBD2. The trim removed 0 bases at V and 2 bases at J, leaving 0 bases unmatched. This CDR3 region has 13 residues. Germline-derived CDR1 and CDR2 are DFQATT and SNEGSKA (reference sequence). The CDR3 nucleotides are TGCAGTGCTAGAGAGGGACTACAAGAGACCCAGTACTTC. Translated, it gives CSAREGLQETQYF.

This clonotype was picked up a small number of times. This chain uses TRBV7-2 with TRBJ2-1; D call uncertain. The CDR3 extends over 13 amino acids. V was cut by 5 bases and J by 12 bases, with 17 bases left in between. The V gene's germline CDR1 is SGHTA and CDR2 FQGNSA. CDR3 amino acids: CASSLTRPEGQFF. CDR3 DNA sequence: TGTGCCAGCAGCCTAACGCGACCCGAAGGGCAGTTCTTC. Combining the CDR3 with reference TRBV7-2 and TRBJ2-1 gives the whole variable domain GAGVSQSPSNKVTEKGKDVELRCDPISGHTALYWYRQSLGQGLEFLIYFQGNSAPDKSGLPSDRFSAERTGGSVSTLTIQRTQQEDSAVYLCASSLTRPEGQFFGPGTRLTVL.

This clonotype occurred many times. The CDR3 region is CASSLEGVGAFF. CDR3 in DNA: TGCGCCAGCAGCTTGGAGGGTGTCGGAGCTTTCTTT. This chain connects TRBV5-1 to TRBJ1-1; D call uncertain. The length of the CDR3 is 12 residues. V was cut by 0 bases and J by 10 bases, with 10 bases left in between. Germline lookup yields CDR1 SGHRS and CDR2 YFSETQ.

The rearrangement joins TRBV25-1 to TRBJ2-1, with 8 positions matching TRBD1. J lost 0 bases, V lost 0 bases, and 7 bases had no gene match. Germline V gene lookup returns CDR1 MGHDK and CDR2 SYGVNS. This CDR3 is built from 18 residues. CDR3 in amino acids: CASSEYGGQGRSYNEQFF. The CDR3 DNA reads as TGTGCCAGCAGTGAATATGGAGGACAGGGCCGCTCCTACAATGAGCAGTTCTTC. The variable domain in full, with the rest retrieved from reference TRBV25-1 and TRBJ2-1, is EADIYQTPRYLVIGTGKKITLECSQTMGHDKMYWYQQDPGMELHLIHYSYGVNSTEKGDLSSESTVSRIRTEHFPLTLESARPSHTSQYLCASSEYGGQGRSYNEQFFGPGTRLTVL.

In this sample, this clonotype turned up a few times. This sequence joins TRBV7-2 and TRBJ1-5; maybe TRBD1 (5 bases). Germline V gene lookup returns CDR1 SGHTA and CDR2 FQGNSA. The length of the CDR3 is 16 residues. V gave up 1 base and J gave up 0 bases, with 10 bases separating them. The CDR3 reads CASSLVGGASNQPQHF. The DNA for the CDR3 is TGTGCCAGCAGCTTAGTGGGGGGAGCTAGCAATCAGCCCCAGCATTTT.

This clonotype was observed a handful of times. This chain uses TRBV5-1 with TRBJ2-3; 8 positions match TRBD1. Germline values: CDR1 SGHRS, CDR2 YFSETQ. This CDR3 spans 14 amino acids. DNA of the CDR3: TGCGCTACCGGACAGGGCGGTAGCACAGATACGCAGTATTTT. It translates to CATGQGGSTDTQYF.

The chain links TRBV15 to TRBJ1-2, with D hard to call. The V end was cut by 0 bases, the J end by 4 bases, with 3 bases between. Germline V CDR1 and CDR2: LNHNV, YYDKDF (reference sequence). The CDR3 length is 12 residues. The CDR3 region is CATSRDSYGYTF. The CDR3 bases are TGTGCCACCAGCAGAGACAGCTATGGCTACACCTTC.

The rearrangement links TRBV6-5 to TRBJ1-4; D remains unclear. Germline V gene lookup returns CDR1 MNHEY and CDR2 SVGAGI. There are 14 residues in the CDR3. V shed 2 bases and J shed 10 bases, with 14 bases lying between them. CDR3: CASSYDTWDGKLFF. CDR3 in DNA: TGTGCCAGCAGTTACGACACCTGGGATGGAAAACTGTTTTTT.